One and the same sample provided the 25 T cell receptor beta chains below, sequenced in a study of tumor-infiltrating lymphocytes in primary liver carcinoma. Co-extraction of both nucleic acids (RNA and DNA) used about 19-33 mg of unsorted bulk tissue. TCR beta cDNA was reverse-transcribed from about 500 ng of total RNA. The reaction used a constant-region primer and ProtoScript II reverse transcriptase. Slightly modified ARM-PCR served as the procedure for the TCR beta libraries. These libraries came from three rounds of nested multiplex PCR. Rounds one and two of PCR, each of roughly 10 cycles, were primed with TRBV1-TRBV30 forward primers and a C-beta reverse primer. One entry per CDR3 protein, called by TCRdb with MiXCR from the multiplex PCR reads. The sample lists some 190,000 distinct CDR3 sequences; around four fifths were seen once. The sequenced sample was tumor tissue from primary liver carcinoma. All receptors come from a man aged 35 to 55 with primary liver carcinoma and hepatitis B virus infection.

V gene TRBV2 combines with J gene TRBJ2-1, with 8 nucleotides matching TRBD2. The CDR3 has 15 residues. The ends lost 10 bases at V and 5 bases at J; junction bases unmatched: 13. Germline CDR1 and CDR2: SNHLY and FYNNEI. The CDR3 is CAINPSAGVHNEQFF. CDR3 DNA sequence: TGTGCCATCAACCCTTCAGCGGGAGTTCACAATGAGCAGTTCTTC.

A remark on this clonotype: Relative to the germline gene, one junction end is altered; a read error may explain this. The chain recombines TRBV4-3 with TRBJ2-5; D gene uncertain. This CDR3 comprises 15 residues. The germline gives CDR1 LGHNA, CDR2 YSLEER. CDR3 nucleotides: TGCGCCAGCAACCAAGCAGTCCGTTTGACTGAGACCCGGTACTTC. This codes for CASNQAVRLTETRYF.

The CDR3 loop is CASSLLGLAGLTNTQYF. DNA for the CDR3: TGTGCCAGCAGTCTCCTTGGACTAGCGGGTCTCACAAACACGCAGTATTTT. This rearrangement joins TRBV28 to TRBJ2-3; 11 positions agree with TRBD2. Germline V gene data show CDR1 as MDHEN and CDR2 as SYDVKM. This CDR3 is 17 amino acids long. Germline trimming cut 5 bases from V and 9 bases from J; bases unmatched to any gene: 16.

This clonotype was detected once. A read error may produce the germline difference seen at one junction end. The chain recombines TRBV29-1 with TRBJ1-2; no clear D. The CDR3 length is 13 residues. Per the germline V gene, CDR1 is SQVTM and CDR2 is ANQGSEA. This CDR3 is CSVRSVGAYGYTF. CDR3 sequence (DNA): TGCAGTGTCCGATCAGTGGGCGCCTATGGCTACACTTTC.

Points on this clonotype: This may come from a read error, since a much larger clone is one base off. This chain joins TRBV4-3 and TRBJ2-1, with D possibly being TRBD1 or TRBD2 (5 bases each). There are 17 residues in the CDR3. Germline CDR1 reads LGHNA; CDR2 reads YSLEER. CDR3 protein: CASRQDLDQGPINEQLF. In DNA form, the CDR3 reads TGCGCCAGCCGCCAAGATTTGGACCAGGGACCTATCAATGAGCAGCTCTTC.

Regarding this clonotype: A read error may produce the germline difference seen at one junction end. The chain is built from TRBV11-2 and TRBJ1-3; D is uncertain. Per germline, CDR1 SGHAT and CDR2 FQNNGV. The CDR3 spans 12 residues. The CDR3 nucleotides read TGTGCCAGAAGCTTAGGCGGAAACACCATAAATTTT. It translates to CARSLGGNTINF.

This chain connects TRBV24-1 to TRBJ2-7; TRBD1 aligns across 8 bases. This CDR3 spans 15 amino acids. The ends lost 2 bases at V and 4 bases at J; junction bases unmatched: 6. CDR1 is KGHDR, CDR2 SFDVKD, per germline. In DNA, the CDR3 is TGTGCCACCAGTGATTCCCGGACAGGGAAATACGAGCAGTACTTC. This gives the protein CATSDSRTGKYEQYF.

As for this clonotype: Since no conserved phenylalanine or tryptophan closes the CDR3, a read error is the likely cause. The CDR3 DNA follows: TGTGTCAGCAGCTTTAACCTAAACACCGGGGAGCTGTTTTCT. It is translated as CVSSFNLNTGELFS. V usage is TRBV5-5 and J usage is TRBJ2-2; unclear D gene. This CDR3 contains 14 residues. Germline CDR1 and CDR2: SGHKS and YYEKEE (reference sequence).

A remark on this clonotype: This may come from a read error, since a much larger clone is one base off. The chain is built from TRBV4-1 and TRBJ2-1, with D possibly TRBD1 on 5 matching bases. This CDR3 is 16 amino acids long. Germline V lookup: CDR1 MGHRA, CDR2 YSYEKL. Written as DNA, the CDR3 is TGCACCAGCAGCCAAGATCCCGCAGGGCGATGGAATGAGCAGTTCTTC. This gives the protein CTSSQDPAGRWNEQFF.

This clonotype was picked up one time. At one end, the junction sequence differs from germline, possibly due to a read error. The V gene is TRBV5-6, the J gene TRBJ2-3; 7 bases line up with TRBD2. The CDR3 is 15 residues long. CDR1 and CDR2 from the germline V gene are SGHDT and YYEEEE. CDR3 loop: CASRLGGSGAVTQYF. The CDR3 bases are TGTGCCAGCAGATTGGGCGGGAGTGGGGCAGTTACGCAGTATTTT.

A remark on this clonotype: The CDR3 ends on some other residue instead of the conserved phenylalanine or tryptophan, so this is likely a read error. The rearrangement uses TRBV6-1 and TRBJ2-7, with D perhaps TRBD2 (6 bases). Germline lookup yields CDR1 MNHNS and CDR2 SASEGT. The CDR3 totals 14 residues. The CDR3 DNA is TGTGTCAGCAGCGCCGGAGGGAATAGCTACGAGCAGTACTGC. The encoded protein is CVSSAGGNSYEQYC.

With regard to this clonotype: At one end the junction does not follow the germline gene, possibly because of a read error. The J gene is TRBJ2-3, the V gene TRBV10-3, with D perhaps TRBD1 (7 bases). Germline CDR1 is ENHRY and CDR2 is SYGVKD. The CDR3 extends over 16 amino acids. The CDR3 is CTISAGTETSIDTQYF. The CDR3 DNA follows: TGTACCATCAGTGCCGGGACAGAAACTAGCATAGATACGCAGTATTTT.

The gene calls are TRBV11-1 and TRBJ2-4; TRBD2 matches at 10 bases. Trimming at V came to 8 bases and at J to 2 bases, leaving 12 bases not matched to a gene. The CDR3 spans 17 residues. Germline CDR1 reads SGHAT; CDR2 reads FQDESV (reference sequence). This chain's CDR3 is CASCISGTSGTKNIQYF. The CDR3 DNA reads as TGTGCCAGCTGCATTTCCGGTACTAGCGGGACCAAAAACATTCAGTACTTC. The full variable domain, with the rest looked up from reference TRBV11-1 and TRBJ2-4, is EAEVAQSPRYKITEKSQAVAFWCDPISGHATLYWYRQILGQGPELLVQFQDESVVDDSQLPKDRFSAERLKGVDSTLKIQPAELGDSAMYLCASCISGTSGTKNIQYFGAGTRLSVL.

This clonotype has just one count. Since a much larger clone is just one base distant, this may be a read error. This rearrangement joins TRBV5-1 to TRBJ2-5; D is unclear. The CDR3 consists of 11 residues. Germline V gives CDR1 SGHRS, CDR2 YFSETQ. The CDR3 DNA reads TGCGCCAGCTGCTTGGAAGAGACCCAGTACTTC. Its protein is CASCLEETQYF. Supplemented by reference TRBV5-1 and TRBJ2-5, the full variable domain reads KAGVTQTPRYLIKTRGQQVTLSCSPISGHRSVSWYQQTPGQGLQFLFEYFSETQRNKGNFPGRFSGRQFSNSRSEMNVSTLELGDSALYLCASCLEETQYFGPGTRLLVL.

With regard to this clonotype: An end of the junction does not agree with germline; a read error may underlie this. The DNA of the CDR3 is TGCGCCAGCAGCCAAGAGGTGTCGAGATCACTAGTCAATCGGCCCCAGCATTTT. Protein product: CASSQEVSRSLVNRPQHF. The chain carries TRBV4-1 and TRBJ1-5; no clear D. Germline V gene sequence: CDR1 MGHRA, CDR2 YSYEKL. The CDR3 covers 18 residues.

A remark on this clonotype: Since no conserved phenylalanine or tryptophan closes the CDR3, a read error is the likely cause. This chain links TRBV7-8 with TRBJ2-7, with D uncertain. From germline, CDR1 is SGHVS and CDR2 FQNEAQ. The length of the CDR3 is 11 residues. CDR3 in DNA: TGTGTCAGCAGCTCATCCTACGAGCAGTACTTA. This translates into CVSSSSYEQYL.

Comment on this clonotype: Likely a read error: the CDR3 ends without its conserved phenylalanine or tryptophan. The chain links TRBV12-3 or TRBV12-4 to TRBJ2-1; TRBD1 might be the D (6 bases). V was shortened by 5 bases and J by 8 bases, with 22 bases between the two germline ends. The CDR3 runs 16 residues. DNA of the CDR3: TGTGCCAGCAGTAAAGGGGACAATTCTCTCCGGGATGAGCAGTTCTAC. This translates into CASSKGDNSLRDEQFY.

The rearrangement joins TRBV5-1 to TRBJ2-1; TRBD2 might be the D (7 bases). This CDR3 spans 14 amino acids. CDR1 SGHRS and CDR2 YFSETQ come from the germline V gene. The V gene lost 7 bases and the J gene lost 10 bases, with 21 bases spanning the gap. CDR3 DNA sequence: TGCGCCAGCCGCGCAACGGGACAAGCGGGGGAGCAGTTCTTC. This gives the protein CASRATGQAGEQFF.

A few counts support this clonotype. The chain has TRBV7-9 and TRBJ2-7; TRBD1 agrees at 12 bases. Germline V gene sequence: CDR1 SEHNR, CDR2 FQNEAQ (reference sequence). This CDR3 has 16 residues. V dropped 1 base and J dropped 5; count of bases not matched to a gene: 6. The CDR3 here is CASSLGLGTGGHEQYF. In nucleotides, the CDR3 is TGTGCCAGCAGCTTAGGGCTAGGGACAGGGGGCCACGAGCAGTACTTC.

This clonotype came up a few times. The CDR3, as DNA: TGTGCCAGCAGTCGGACACGGATTTCACCCCTCCACTTT. Translating it yields CASSRTRISPLHF. V and J are TRBV11-1 and TRBJ1-6, with D possibly matching TRBD1 (5 bases). The CDR3 sequence is 13 residues long. The V and J ends lost 6 bases and 9 bases respectively, with 12 bases between them. Germline loops: CDR1 SGHAT, CDR2 FQDESV (reference sequence).

This clonotype was counted many times. This chain joins TRBV10-3 and TRBJ2-1; 16 bases are a match to TRBD2. V was clipped by 6 bases and J by 6 bases; unmatched bases: 5. CDR1 is ENHRY, CDR2 SYGVKD, per germline. There are 16 residues in the CDR3. The CDR3 loop is CAISPGLAGGVNEQFF. The CDR3 DNA is TGTGCCATCAGCCCGGGACTAGCGGGAGGGGTCAATGAGCAGTTCTTC.

Concerning this clonotype itself: A read error is possible here, since a much larger clone lies one base away. The chain has TRBV7-9 and TRBJ2-6, with D perhaps given as TRBD1 or TRBD2 (5 bases each). Per germline, CDR1 SEHNR and CDR2 FQNEAQ (reference sequence). CDR3 length: 13 amino acids. CDR3 in DNA: TGTGCCAGCAGCTTATCCGGGGCCAACTTCCTGACTTTC. Its protein product is CASSLSGANFLTF.

The chain is built from TRBV12-3 or TRBV12-4 and TRBJ2-1; weak D call: TRBD2 (5 bases). The CDR3 sequence is 14 residues long. The V and J ends lost 5 bases and 6 bases respectively, with 14 bases between them. The CDR3 sequence is CASSPAGSFNEQFF. CDR3 in DNA: TGTGCCAGCAGTCCTGCGGGTAGTTTCAATGAGCAGTTCTTC.

Concerning this clonotype itself: A read error may account for a junction end that differs from germline. The chain combines TRBV12-3 or TRBV12-4 with TRBJ1-2; the match to TRBD1 covers 11 bases. This CDR3 contains 14 residues. In DNA, the CDR3 is TGTGCCAGCCCACGGACAGGGGGCTATGATGGCCACACCTTC. This sequence encodes CASPRTGGYDGHTF.

For this clonotype: A much larger clone differs by one base, so this may be a read error. V and J are TRBV12-3 or TRBV12-4 and TRBJ2-3; no clear D. The V gene lost 3 bases and the J gene lost 5 bases, with 6 bases spanning the gap. This CDR3 is built from 12 residues. Here the CDR3 DNA reads TGTGCCAGCAGTTTTATCATAGATACGCAGTATTTT. Translating gives CASSFIIDTQYF.